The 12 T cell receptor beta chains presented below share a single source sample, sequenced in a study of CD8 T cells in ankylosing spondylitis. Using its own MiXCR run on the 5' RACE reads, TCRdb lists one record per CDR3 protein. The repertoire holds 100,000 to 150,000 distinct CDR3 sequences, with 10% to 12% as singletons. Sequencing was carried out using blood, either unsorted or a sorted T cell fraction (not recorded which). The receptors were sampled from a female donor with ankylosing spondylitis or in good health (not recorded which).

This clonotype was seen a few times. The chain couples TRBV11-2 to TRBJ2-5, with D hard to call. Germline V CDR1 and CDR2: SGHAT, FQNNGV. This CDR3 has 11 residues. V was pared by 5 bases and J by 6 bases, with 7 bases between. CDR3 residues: CASSTLKTQYF. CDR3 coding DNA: TGTGCCAGCAGCACCCTTAAGACCCAGTACTTC.

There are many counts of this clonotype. CDR3 coding DNA: TGTGCCAGCTCACAAATCGGGGGCGACGAGCAGTACTTC. Translated: CASSQIGGDEQYF. The chain is built from TRBV18 and TRBJ2-7; D is possibly TRBD1 or TRBD2 (6 bases each). This CDR3 comprises 13 residues. Germline CDR1 is KGHSH and CDR2 is LQKENI. Deletions cut 4 bases from V and 5 bases from J, with 12 bases between.

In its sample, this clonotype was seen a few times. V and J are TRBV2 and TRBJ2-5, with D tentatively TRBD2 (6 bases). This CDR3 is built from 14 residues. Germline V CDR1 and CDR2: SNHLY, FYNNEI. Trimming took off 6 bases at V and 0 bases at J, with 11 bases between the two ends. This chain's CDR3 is CASRGLVYQETQYF. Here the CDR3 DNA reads TGTGCCAGCAGGGGACTGGTGTACCAAGAGACCCAGTACTTC.

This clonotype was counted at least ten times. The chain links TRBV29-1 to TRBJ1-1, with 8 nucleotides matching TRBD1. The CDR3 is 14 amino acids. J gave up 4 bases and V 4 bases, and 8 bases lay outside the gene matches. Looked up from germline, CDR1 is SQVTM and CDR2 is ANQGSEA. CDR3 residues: CSVVYGTGGTEAFF. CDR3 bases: TGCAGCGTTGTATACGGGACAGGAGGCACTGAAGCTTTCTTT.

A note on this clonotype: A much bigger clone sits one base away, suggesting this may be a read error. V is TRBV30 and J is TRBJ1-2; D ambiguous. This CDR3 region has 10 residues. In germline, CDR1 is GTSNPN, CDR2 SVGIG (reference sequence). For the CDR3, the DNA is TGTGCCTGGAGCATGGGAGGCTACTCCTTC. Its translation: CAWSMGGYSF.

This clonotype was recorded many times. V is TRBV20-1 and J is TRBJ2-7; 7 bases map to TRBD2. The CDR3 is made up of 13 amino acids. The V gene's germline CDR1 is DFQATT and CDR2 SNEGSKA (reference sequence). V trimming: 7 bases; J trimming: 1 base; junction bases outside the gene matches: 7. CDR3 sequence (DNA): TGCAGTGGGGTGCGGGAGAGGTCCTACGAGCAGTACTTC. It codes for CSGVRERSYEQYF.

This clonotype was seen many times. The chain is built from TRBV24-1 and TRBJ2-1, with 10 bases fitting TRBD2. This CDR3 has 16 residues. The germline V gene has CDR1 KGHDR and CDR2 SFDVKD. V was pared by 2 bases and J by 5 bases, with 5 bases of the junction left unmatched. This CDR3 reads CATSDWTSGDNNEQFF. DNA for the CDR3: TGTGCCACCAGTGATTGGACTAGCGGAGACAACAATGAGCAGTTCTTC.

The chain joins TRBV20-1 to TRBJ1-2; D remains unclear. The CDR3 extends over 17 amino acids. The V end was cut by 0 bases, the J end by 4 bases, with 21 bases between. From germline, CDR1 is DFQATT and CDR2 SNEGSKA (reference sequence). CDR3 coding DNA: TGCAGTGCTAGAGATATCCTTTTGGAGATGTCGGGCTATGGCTACACCTTC. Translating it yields CSARDILLEMSGYGYTF.

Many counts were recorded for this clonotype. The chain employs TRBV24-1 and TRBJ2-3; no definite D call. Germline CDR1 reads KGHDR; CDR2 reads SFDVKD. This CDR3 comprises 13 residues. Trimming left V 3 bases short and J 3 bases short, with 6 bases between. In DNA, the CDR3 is TGTGCCACCAGTGATCCGCCGACAGATACGCAGTATTTT. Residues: CATSDPPTDTQYF.

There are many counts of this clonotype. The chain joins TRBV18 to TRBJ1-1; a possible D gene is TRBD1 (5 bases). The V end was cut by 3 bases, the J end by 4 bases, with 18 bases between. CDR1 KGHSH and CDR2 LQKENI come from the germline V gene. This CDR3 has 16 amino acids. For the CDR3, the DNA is TGTGCCAGCTCACCGTCCGGGGCCCCTAGCGGCACTGAAGCTTTCTTT. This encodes CASSPSGAPSGTEAFF.

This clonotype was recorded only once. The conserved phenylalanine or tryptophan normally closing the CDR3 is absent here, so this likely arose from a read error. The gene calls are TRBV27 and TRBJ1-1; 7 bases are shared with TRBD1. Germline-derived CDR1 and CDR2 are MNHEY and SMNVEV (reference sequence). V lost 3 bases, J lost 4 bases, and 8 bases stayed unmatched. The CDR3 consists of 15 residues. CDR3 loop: CASSFIGGQGTEAFL. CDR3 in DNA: TGTGCCAGCAGTTTTATAGGGGGCCAGGGCACTGAAGCTTTCCTT.

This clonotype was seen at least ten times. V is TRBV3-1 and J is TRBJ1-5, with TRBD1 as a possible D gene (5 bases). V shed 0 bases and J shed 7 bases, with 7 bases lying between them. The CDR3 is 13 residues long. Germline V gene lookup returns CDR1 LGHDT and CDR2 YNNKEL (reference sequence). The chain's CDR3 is CASSQEGAQPQHF. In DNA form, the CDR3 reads TGTGCCAGCAGCCAAGAAGGGGCCCAGCCCCAGCATTTT. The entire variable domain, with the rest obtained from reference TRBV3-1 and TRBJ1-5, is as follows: DTAVSQTPKYLVTQMGNDKSIKCEQNLGHDTMYWYKQDSKKFLKIMFSYNNKELIINETVPNRFSPKSPDKAHLNLHINSLELGDSAVYFCASSQEGAQPQHFGDGTRLSIL.